Listed here is a single TCR beta chain. This CDR3 has 12 amino acids. V lost 6 bases and J 0 bases, leaving 6 bases between the germline ends. This entry comes from a study of control samples from healthy donors and cancer patients. TCRdb's table, derived via immunoSEQ multiplex PCR, lists solely in-frame clones and lacks some. Of around 200,000 clones listed, about 93% are singletons. The chain uses TRBV12-3 or TRBV12-4 and TRBJ2-7; D remains ambiguous. The sequence was obtained from a man between 18 and 35 years old in good health. Sequencing was done on a sample of blood. CDR3: CASSSSSYEQYF. DNA for the CDR3: TGTGCCAGCAGCTCCAGCTCCTACGAGCAGTACTTC.